This passage covers 26 T cell receptor beta chains from one sample sequenced in a study of OX40 agonist ivuxolimab in advanced cancers. The assay was immunoSEQ multiplex PCR, and TCRdb's table has in-frame clones only and misses some. The repertoire has roughly 32,000 clones, around 82% of them found once; the top ten carry roughly 21%. The source material was CD4+ or CD8+ T cells sorted from blood, sampled in a trial of the OX40 agonist ivuxolimab. The receptors were sampled from an adult with an advanced solid tumor such as melanoma, head and neck, liver or kidney cancer.

The chain has TRBV15 and TRBJ1-2, with D uncertain. V gave up 0 bases and J gave up 1 base, with 9 bases separating them. The length of the CDR3 is 15 residues. The germline CDR1 and CDR2 sequences are LNHNV and YYDKDF (reference sequence). CDR3 sequence (DNA): TGTGCCACCAGCAGAGATATGGGTCGTAACTATGGCTACACCTTC. Protein: CATSRDMGRNYGYTF.

V usage is TRBV27 and J usage is TRBJ2-2; no clear D. Germline V gene data show CDR1 as MNHEY and CDR2 as SMNVEV (reference sequence). This CDR3 contains 14 residues. V lost 3 bases to trimming and J lost 5 bases, with 10 bases between them. CDR3 amino acids: CASSLYSQTGELFF. DNA of the CDR3: TGTGCCAGCAGTTTGTACAGCCAAACCGGGGAGCTGTTTTTT.

This chain connects TRBV5-5 to TRBJ1-4, with 10 bases aligning to TRBD1. J gave up 8 bases and V 4 bases, and 5 bases lay outside the gene matches. The CDR3 has 14 amino acids. Germline loops: CDR1 SGHKS, CDR2 YYEKEE (reference sequence). The CDR3 region has the DNA TGTGCCAGCAGCCTGACAGGGGGCGAGGAAAAACTGTTTTTT. Its protein is CASSLTGGEEKLFF.

This chain uses TRBV29-1 with TRBJ2-2, with unresolved D. Trimming left V 0 bases short and J 0 bases short, with 14 bases between. CDR1 is SQVTM, CDR2 ANQGSEA, per germline. The CDR3 length is 17 residues. This CDR3 reads CSVEDGLTEPNTGELFF. Written as DNA, the CDR3 is TGCAGCGTTGAAGATGGTTTAACAGAACCGAACACCGGGGAGCTGTTTTTT.

The chain recombines TRBV11-1 with TRBJ2-7; TRBD2 matches 7 bases. J was trimmed by 7 bases and V by 5 bases; bases with no gene match: 8. Germline loops: CDR1 SGHAT, CDR2 FQDESV (reference sequence). This CDR3 contains 13 residues. The CDR3 DNA follows: TGTGCCAGCAGCACCCTCGGGGGGTGGGAGCAGTACTTC. Amino acid sequence: CASSTLGGWEQYF.

This clone was seen a handful of times. The chain joins TRBV2 to TRBJ1-4, with TRBD1 matching over 8 bases. The CDR3 length is 15 residues. Germline CDR1 and CDR2: SNHLY and FYNNEI. V shed 3 bases and J 8 bases; nucleotides not matched to a gene: 8. CDR3 bases: TGTGCCAGCAGTGAGAGACAGGGGATAGGAGAAAAACTGTTTTTT. Its protein is CASSERQGIGEKLFF.

This rearrangement joins TRBV6-5 to TRBJ2-7; no clear D. The germline V gene has CDR1 MNHEY and CDR2 SVGAGI. With 0 bases removed from V and 2 bases from J, the gap between germline ends came to 8 bases. The CDR3 extends over 14 amino acids. Written as DNA, the CDR3 is TGTGCCAGCAGTTACTCGGCATCAACCTACGAGCAGTACTTC. Residues: CASSYSASTYEQYF.

The chain carries TRBV9 and TRBJ2-5, with D maybe TRBD2 (7 bases). V was shortened by 4 bases and J by 0 bases, with 16 bases between the two germline ends. The germline CDR1 and CDR2 sequences are SGDLS and YYNGEE. The CDR3 loop spans 16 amino acids. CDR3 DNA: TGTGCCAGCAGCCAGAGTGGGGGGGGCAACCAAGAGACCCAGTACTTC. Translation: CASSQSGGGNQETQYF.

The rearrangement uses TRBV30 and TRBJ2-6, with D perhaps given as TRBD1 or TRBD2 (5 bases each). The CDR3 is 18 residues long. With 4 bases removed from V and 5 bases from J, the gap between germline ends came to 24 bases. Germline values: CDR1 GTSNPN, CDR2 SVGIG (reference sequence). CDR3 sequence (DNA): TGTGCCTGGATCCCACGTTGGGCAGGGAGTCCCTGGGCCAACGTCCTGACTTTC. Its protein is CAWIPRWAGSPWANVLTF.

This clone has just a few counts. J is TRBJ2-7 and V is TRBV4-2; 8 bases map to TRBD1. The trim removed 3 bases at V and 4 bases at J, leaving 5 bases unmatched. The CDR3 covers 14 residues. Germline V gene data show CDR1 as LGHNA and CDR2 as YNFKEQ. CDR3 sequence reads: CASSQGQAGYEQYF. The CDR3 coding sequence is TGTGCCAGCAGCCAGGGACAGGCGGGTTACGAGCAGTACTTC.

V usage is TRBV4-2 and J usage is TRBJ2-1; TRBD2 matches 7 bases. J gave up 3 bases and V 1 base, and 3 bases lay outside the gene matches. CDR1 and CDR2 (germline): LGHNA, YNFKEQ. The CDR3 extends over 15 amino acids. The DNA of the CDR3 is TGTGCCAGCAGCCAAGGACTAGCTGGCTACAATGAGCAGTTCTTC. As protein: CASSQGLAGYNEQFF.

The chain links TRBV28 to TRBJ1-1; no clear D. V shed 4 bases and J shed 1 base, with 13 bases lying between them. The CDR3 covers 15 residues. Germline V gene data show CDR1 as MDHEN and CDR2 as SYDVKM. The CDR3 is CASSSRLEGNTEAFF. Here the CDR3 DNA reads TGTGCCAGCAGTTCCCGTTTGGAGGGGAACACTGAAGCTTTCTTT. Combining the CDR3 with reference TRBV28 and TRBJ1-1 gives the whole variable domain DVKVTQSSRYLVKRTGEKVFLECVQDMDHENMFWYRQDPGLGLRLIYFSYDVKMKEKGDIPEGYSVSREKKERFSLILESASTNQTSMYLCASSSRLEGNTEAFFGQGTRLTVV.

This chain uses TRBV6-6 with TRBJ2-7, with 8 bases identical to TRBD2. V lost 6 bases to trimming and J lost 2 bases; unmatched junction nucleotides: 3. The CDR3 totals 13 residues. In germline, CDR1 is MNHNY, CDR2 SVGAGI (reference sequence). The CDR3 DNA follows: TGTGCCAGCAGCACTAGCGGAGCCTACGAGCAGTACTTC. Translated: CASSTSGAYEQYF.

The rearrangement uses TRBV5-1 and TRBJ2-6; 7 nucleotides align to TRBD1. Germline values: CDR1 SGHRS, CDR2 YFSETQ. This CDR3 has 17 residues. V was clipped by 3 bases and J by 0 bases; unmatched bases: 6. DNA for the CDR3: TGCGCCAGCAGCTACAGGGGTCACAGCTCTGGGGCCAACGTCCTGACTTTC. Protein sequence: CASSYRGHSSGANVLTF.

The rearrangement links TRBV13 to TRBJ1-1; D uncertain. The CDR3 is 12 residues long. Germline V lookup: CDR1 PRHDT, CDR2 FYEKMQ (reference sequence). V dropped 3 bases and J dropped 1 base, with 3 bases sitting between them. This CDR3 is CASSFGNTEAFF. The CDR3 DNA is TGTGCCAGCAGCTTTGGGAACACTGAAGCTTTCTTT.

This rearrangement joins TRBV7-2 to TRBJ2-3; TRBD2 agrees at 15 bases. The germline gives CDR1 SGHTA, CDR2 FQGNSA. The trim removed 5 bases at V and 3 bases at J, leaving 9 bases unmatched. This CDR3 is 18 amino acids long. The CDR3 loop reads CASSLGLAGGEGTDTQYF. The CDR3 DNA reads as TGTGCCAGCAGCCTCGGACTAGCGGGGGGGGAGGGTACAGATACGCAGTATTTT.

The rearrangement uses TRBV4-1 and TRBJ2-1; D gene unclear. The V gene's germline CDR1 is MGHRA and CDR2 YSYEKL. With 1 base removed from V and 9 bases from J, the gap between germline ends came to 10 bases. The CDR3 totals 13 residues. The CDR3 DNA reads TGCGCCAGCAGCCAAGTTAGGGCATCTGAGCAGTTCTTC. Amino acid sequence: CASSQVRASEQFF.

The chain is built from TRBV4-1 and TRBJ2-5; TRBD2 agrees at 9 bases. The CDR3 loop spans 15 amino acids. J was trimmed by 4 bases and V by 6 bases; bases with no gene match: 9. CDR1 and CDR2 (germline): MGHRA, YSYEKL. CDR3 nucleotides: TGCGCCAGCAGTCAAAGCGCGGGGGGGGGAGAGACCCAGTACTTC. It yields the protein CASSQSAGGGETQYF.

The chain links TRBV9 to TRBJ2-7; D is ambiguous. The CDR3 contains 14 residues. V lost 0 bases and J 2 bases, leaving 9 bases between the germline ends. Germline V lookup: CDR1 SGDLS, CDR2 YYNGEE. The CDR3 DNA reads as TGTGCCAGCAGCGTAGGAGGCACCGCCTACGAGCAGTACTTC. Its protein is CASSVGGTAYEQYF.

J is TRBJ1-2 and V is TRBV29-1; 8 nucleotides agree with TRBD1. Germline V gives CDR1 SQVTM, CDR2 ANQGSEA. The CDR3 has 12 residues. V gave up 4 bases and J gave up 8 bases; unmatched junction bases: 6. CDR3 loop: CSVGQGSGGYTF. The CDR3 DNA reads TGCAGCGTTGGACAGGGGAGTGGCGGCTACACCTTC.

The chain is built from TRBV27 and TRBJ2-5; no clear D gene. The V gene's germline CDR1 is MNHEY and CDR2 SMNVEV (reference sequence). This CDR3 region has 13 residues. The V end lost 3 bases, the J end lost 5 bases, and 10 bases lay between the germline ends. This CDR3 is CASSFSAGETQYF. The CDR3 DNA sequence: TGTGCCAGCAGTTTTTCGGCTGGGGAGACCCAGTACTTC.

The chain is built from TRBV18 and TRBJ1-2; 8 bases match TRBD1. Germline V gene data show CDR1 as KGHSH and CDR2 as LQKENI. The CDR3 length is 15 residues. Trimming took 3 bases from V and 1 from J; bases not matched to a gene: 4. The CDR3 DNA reads as TGTGCCAGCTCACCGGACAGGGCCATTAACTATGGCTACACCTTC. This gives the protein CASSPDRAINYGYTF.

The chain carries TRBV5-4 and TRBJ2-3, with TRBD1 matching 8 bases. CDR1 and CDR2 from the germline V gene are SGHNT and YYREEE (reference sequence). The CDR3 is 15 residues long. Losses at the gene ends were 0 bases for V and 6 bases for J; bases not matched to a gene: 6. CDR3 in DNA: TGTGCCAGCAGCTTGGGAGGGACAGGTGACGATACGCAGTATTTT. Translating it yields CASSLGGTGDDTQYF.

The chain joins TRBV4-1 to TRBJ2-7; D ambiguous. Trimming took off 4 bases at V and 3 bases at J, with 13 bases between the two ends. Germline V gene lookup returns CDR1 MGHRA and CDR2 YSYEKL. The CDR3 sequence is 14 residues long. The CDR3: CASSPVTGIYEQYF. CDR3 nucleotides: TGCGCCAGCAGCCCGGTGACCGGTATCTACGAGCAGTACTTC.

This clone was observed many times. The CDR3 nucleotides are TGTGCCAGCAGTTTAAGGGCAGGACATCAATCGACCCAGCATTTT. Its protein product is CASSLRAGHQSTQHF. The J gene is TRBJ1-5, the V gene TRBV27; maybe TRBD1 (5 bases). V gave up 2 bases and J gave up 11 bases, with 19 bases separating them. The CDR3 is made up of 15 amino acids. CDR1 and CDR2 from the germline V gene are MNHEY and SMNVEV (reference sequence).

In regard to this clone: The DNA is left out, because the CDR3 cannot be placed on it with certainty; the CDR3 is given as TCRdb lists it. The chain combines TRBV2 with TRBJ2-7; TRBD2, the table's D call, was not compared with the DNA. Counting both end residues, the CDR3 totals 14 amino acids. CDR1 is SNHLY and CDR2 is FYNNEI in the germline V gene. The chain's CDR3 is CASILGGGGPEQYF.